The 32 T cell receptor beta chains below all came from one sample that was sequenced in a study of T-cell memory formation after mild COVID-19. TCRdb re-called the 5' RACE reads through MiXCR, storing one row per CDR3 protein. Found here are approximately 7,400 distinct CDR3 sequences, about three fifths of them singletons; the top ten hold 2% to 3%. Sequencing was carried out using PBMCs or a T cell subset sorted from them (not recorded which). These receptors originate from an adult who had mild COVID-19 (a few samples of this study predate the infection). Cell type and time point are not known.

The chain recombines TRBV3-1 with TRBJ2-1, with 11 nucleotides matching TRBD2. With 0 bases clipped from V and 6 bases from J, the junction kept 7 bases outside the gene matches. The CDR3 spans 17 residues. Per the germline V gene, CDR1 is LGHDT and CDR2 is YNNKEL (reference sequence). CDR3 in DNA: TGTGCCAGCAGCCAAGAATCGGCTAGCGGGGGGCGCAATGAGCAGTTCTTC. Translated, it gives CASSQESASGGRNEQFF.

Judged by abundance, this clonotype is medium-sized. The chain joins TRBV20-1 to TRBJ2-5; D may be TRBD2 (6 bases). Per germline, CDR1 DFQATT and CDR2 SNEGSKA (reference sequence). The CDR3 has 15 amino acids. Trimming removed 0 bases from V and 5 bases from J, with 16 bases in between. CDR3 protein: CSARDPGLSWETQYF. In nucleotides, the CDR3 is TGCAGTGCTAGAGACCCGGGACTTAGTTGGGAGACCCAGTACTTC.

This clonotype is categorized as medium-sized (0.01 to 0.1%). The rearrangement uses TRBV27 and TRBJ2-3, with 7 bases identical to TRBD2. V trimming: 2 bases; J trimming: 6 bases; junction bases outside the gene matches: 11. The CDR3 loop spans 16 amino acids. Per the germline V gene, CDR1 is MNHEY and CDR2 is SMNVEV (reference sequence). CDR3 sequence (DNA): TGTGCCAGCAGTTTAGGTGCTAGCGGTTTGGTGGATACGCAGTATTTT. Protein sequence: CASSLGASGLVDTQYF.

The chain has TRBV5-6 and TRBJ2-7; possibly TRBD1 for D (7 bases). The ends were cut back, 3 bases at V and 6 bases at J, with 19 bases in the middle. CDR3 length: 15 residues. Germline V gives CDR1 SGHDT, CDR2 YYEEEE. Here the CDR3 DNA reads TGTGCCAGCAGCTACGGGGGCTGGGACAGAGGCGAGCAGTACTTC. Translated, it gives CASSYGGWDRGEQYF.

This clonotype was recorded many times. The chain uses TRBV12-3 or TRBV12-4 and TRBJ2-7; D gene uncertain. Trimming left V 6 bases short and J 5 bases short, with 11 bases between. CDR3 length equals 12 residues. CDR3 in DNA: TGTGCCAGCAGCTACTGGGGAAACGAGCAGTACTTC. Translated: CASSYWGNEQYF.

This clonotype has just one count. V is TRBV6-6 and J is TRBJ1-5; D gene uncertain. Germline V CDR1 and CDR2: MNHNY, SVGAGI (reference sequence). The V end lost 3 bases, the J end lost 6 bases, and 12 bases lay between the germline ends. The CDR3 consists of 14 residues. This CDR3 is CASSYTAQPQPQHF. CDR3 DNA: TGTGCCAGCAGTTATACAGCTCAACCTCAGCCCCAGCATTTT.

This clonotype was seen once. The CDR3 loop reads CASSSTLNTGELFF. The CDR3 DNA sequence: TGTGCCAGTAGTAGCACTTTGAACACCGGGGAGCTGTTTTTT. The gene calls are TRBV19 and TRBJ2-2; D is uncertain. This CDR3 region has 14 residues. With 4 bases removed from V and 1 base from J, the gap between germline ends came to 7 bases. The germline gives CDR1 LNHDA, CDR2 SQIVND (reference sequence). Looking up the rest from reference TRBV19 and TRBJ2-2 gives the full variable domain: DGGITQSPKYLFRKEGQNVTLSCEQNLNHDAMYWYRQDPGQGLRLIYYSQIVNDFQKGDIAEGYSVSREKKESFPLTVTSAQKNPTAFYLCASSSTLNTGELFFGEGSRLTVL.

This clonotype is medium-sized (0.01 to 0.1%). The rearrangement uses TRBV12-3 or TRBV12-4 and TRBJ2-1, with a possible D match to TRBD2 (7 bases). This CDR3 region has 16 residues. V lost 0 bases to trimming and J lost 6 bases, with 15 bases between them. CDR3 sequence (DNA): TGTGCCAGCAGTTTAGCAGGGGCGGGGGCTGGCAATGAGCAGTTCTTC. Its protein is CASSLAGAGAGNEQFF.

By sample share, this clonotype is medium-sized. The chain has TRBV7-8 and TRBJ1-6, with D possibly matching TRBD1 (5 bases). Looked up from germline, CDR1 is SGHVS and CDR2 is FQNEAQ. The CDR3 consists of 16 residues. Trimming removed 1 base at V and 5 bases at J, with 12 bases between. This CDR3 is CASSLVWGMDNSPLHF. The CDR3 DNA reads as TGTGCCAGCAGCTTAGTTTGGGGCATGGATAATTCACCCCTCCACTTT.

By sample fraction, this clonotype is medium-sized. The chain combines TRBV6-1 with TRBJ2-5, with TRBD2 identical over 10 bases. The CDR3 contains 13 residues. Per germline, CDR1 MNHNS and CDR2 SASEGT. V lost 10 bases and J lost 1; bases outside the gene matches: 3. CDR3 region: CAIRTSGQETQYF. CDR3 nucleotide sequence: TGTGCCATCAGGACTAGCGGCCAAGAGACCCAGTACTTC.

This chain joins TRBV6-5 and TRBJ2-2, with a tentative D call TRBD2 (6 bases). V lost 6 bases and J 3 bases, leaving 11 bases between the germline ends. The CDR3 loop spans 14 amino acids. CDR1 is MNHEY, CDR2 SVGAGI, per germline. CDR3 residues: CASRDTSYTGELFF. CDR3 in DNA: TGTGCCAGCAGGGATACTAGCTACACCGGGGAGCTGTTTTTT.

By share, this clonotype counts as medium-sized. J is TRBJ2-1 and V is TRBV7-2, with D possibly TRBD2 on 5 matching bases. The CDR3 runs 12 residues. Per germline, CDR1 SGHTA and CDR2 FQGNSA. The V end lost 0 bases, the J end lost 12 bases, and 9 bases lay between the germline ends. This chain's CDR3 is CASSLATGRQFF. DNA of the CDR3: TGTGCCAGCAGCTTAGCGACGGGGAGGCAGTTCTTC.

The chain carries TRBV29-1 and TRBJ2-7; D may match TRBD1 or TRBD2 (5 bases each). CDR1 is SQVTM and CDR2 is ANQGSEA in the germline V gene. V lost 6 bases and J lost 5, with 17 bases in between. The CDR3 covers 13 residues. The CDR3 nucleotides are TGCAGCGTGCTACTAGGACACACCAACGAGCAGTACTTC. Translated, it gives CSVLLGHTNEQYF.

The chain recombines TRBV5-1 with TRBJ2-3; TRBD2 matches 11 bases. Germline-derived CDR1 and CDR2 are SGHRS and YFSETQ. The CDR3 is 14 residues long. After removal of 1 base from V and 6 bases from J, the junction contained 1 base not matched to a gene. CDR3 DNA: TGCGCCAGCAGCTTGACTAGCGGGGGCGATACGCAGTATTTT. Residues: CASSLTSGGDTQYF.

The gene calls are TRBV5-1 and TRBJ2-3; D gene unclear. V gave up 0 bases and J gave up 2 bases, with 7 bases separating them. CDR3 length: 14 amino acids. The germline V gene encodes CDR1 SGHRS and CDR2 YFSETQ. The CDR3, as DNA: TGCGCCAGCAGCTTGGGTGAAACCACAGATACGCAGTATTTT. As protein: CASSLGETTDTQYF.

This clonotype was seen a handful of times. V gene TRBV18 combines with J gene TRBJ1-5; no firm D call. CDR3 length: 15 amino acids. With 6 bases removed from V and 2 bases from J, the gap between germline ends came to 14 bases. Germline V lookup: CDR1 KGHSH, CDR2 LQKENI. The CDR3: CASSVSTIGNQPQHF. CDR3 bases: TGTGCCAGCTCGGTCAGTACAATCGGCAATCAGCCCCAGCATTTT. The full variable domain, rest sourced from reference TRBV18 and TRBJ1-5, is NAGVMQNPRHLVRRRGQEARLRCSPMKGHSHVYWYRQLPEEGLKFMVYLQKENIIDESGMPKERFSAEFPKEGPSILRIQQVVRGDSAAYFCASSVSTIGNQPQHFGDGTRLSIL.

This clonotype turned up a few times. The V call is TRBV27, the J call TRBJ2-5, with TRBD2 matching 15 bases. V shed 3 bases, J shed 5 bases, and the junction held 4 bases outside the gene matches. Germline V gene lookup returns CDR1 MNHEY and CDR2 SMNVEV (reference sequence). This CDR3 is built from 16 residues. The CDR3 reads CASSFSGLAGGETQYF. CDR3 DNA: TGTGCCAGCAGTTTCTCAGGACTAGCGGGGGGGGAGACCCAGTACTTC.

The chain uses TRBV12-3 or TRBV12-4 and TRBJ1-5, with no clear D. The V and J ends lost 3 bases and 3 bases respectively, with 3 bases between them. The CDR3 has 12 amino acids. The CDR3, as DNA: TGTGCCAGCAGTTTCGACAATCAGCCCCAGCATTTT. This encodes CASSFDNQPQHF.

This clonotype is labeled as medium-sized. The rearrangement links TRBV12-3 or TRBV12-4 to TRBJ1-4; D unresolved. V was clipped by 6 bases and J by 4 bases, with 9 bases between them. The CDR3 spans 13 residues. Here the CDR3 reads CASSGSNNEKLFF. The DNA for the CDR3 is TGTGCCAGCAGCGGGAGCAATAATGAAAAACTGTTTTTT.

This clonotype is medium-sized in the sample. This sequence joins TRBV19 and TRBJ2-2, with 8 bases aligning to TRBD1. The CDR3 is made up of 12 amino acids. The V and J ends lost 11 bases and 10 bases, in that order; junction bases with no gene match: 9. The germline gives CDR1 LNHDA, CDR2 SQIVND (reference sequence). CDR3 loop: CASGTGPTELFF. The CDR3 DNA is TGTGCCTCCGGGACAGGTCCCACGGAGCTGTTTTTT.

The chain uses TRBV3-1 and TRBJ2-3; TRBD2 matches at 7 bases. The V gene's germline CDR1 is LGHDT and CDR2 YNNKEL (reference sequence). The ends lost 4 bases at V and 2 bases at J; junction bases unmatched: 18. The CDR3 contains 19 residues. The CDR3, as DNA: TGTGCCAGCAGCCGTCTCACCCTAGCCGGGGGGTCGCCCACAGATACGCAGTATTTT. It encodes CASSRLTLAGGSPTDTQYF.

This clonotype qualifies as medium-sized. CDR3 sequence: CASLRDSPYQQFF. The DNA of the CDR3 is TGTGCCAGTCTCCGGGACAGCCCATATCAGCAGTTCTTC. The chain couples TRBV28 to TRBJ2-1; 7 positions match TRBD1. The germline gives CDR1 MDHEN, CDR2 SYDVKM. Unmatched junction bases numbered 13, after V lost 9 bases and J lost 11 bases. The CDR3 loop spans 13 amino acids.

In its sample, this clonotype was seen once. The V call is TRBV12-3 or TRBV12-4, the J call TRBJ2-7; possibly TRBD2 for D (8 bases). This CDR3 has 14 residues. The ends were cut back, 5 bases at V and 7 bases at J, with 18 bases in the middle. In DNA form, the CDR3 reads TGTGCCAGCAGTCTGGGAGTAGCGGGACAGGAGCAGTACTTC. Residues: CASSLGVAGQEQYF.

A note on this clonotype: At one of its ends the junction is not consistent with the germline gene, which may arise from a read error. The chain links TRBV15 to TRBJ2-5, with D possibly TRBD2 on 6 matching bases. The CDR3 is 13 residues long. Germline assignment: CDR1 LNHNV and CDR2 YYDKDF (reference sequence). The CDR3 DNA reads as TGTGCCACCGGCAGCGGGTACCAAGAGACCCAGTACTTC. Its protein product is CATGSGYQETQYF.

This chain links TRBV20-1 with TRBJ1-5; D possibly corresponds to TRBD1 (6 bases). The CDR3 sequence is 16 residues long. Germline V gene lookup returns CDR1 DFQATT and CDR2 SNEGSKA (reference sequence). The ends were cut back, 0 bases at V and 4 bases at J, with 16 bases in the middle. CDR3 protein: CSARDSRRGRNQPQHF. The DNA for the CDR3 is TGCAGTGCTAGAGATTCCCGCAGGGGTAGAAATCAGCCCCAGCATTTT.

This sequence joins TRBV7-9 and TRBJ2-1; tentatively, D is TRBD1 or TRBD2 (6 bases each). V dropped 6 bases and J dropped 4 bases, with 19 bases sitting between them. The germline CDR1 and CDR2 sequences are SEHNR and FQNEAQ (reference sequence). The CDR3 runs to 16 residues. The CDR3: CASSDNRAGGYNEQFF. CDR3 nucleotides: TGTGCCAGCAGTGACAACAGGGCTGGAGGGTACAATGAGCAGTTCTTC.

This CDR3 reads CASSYRAQNYGYTF. Written as DNA, the CDR3 is TGTGCCAGCAGTTACAGGGCCCAAAACTATGGCTACACCTTC. The V and J genes are TRBV6-5 and TRBJ1-2, with no clear D. Germline CDR1 reads MNHEY; CDR2 reads SVGAGI. With 2 bases removed from V and 2 bases from J, the gap between germline ends came to 9 bases. The CDR3 is 14 residues long.

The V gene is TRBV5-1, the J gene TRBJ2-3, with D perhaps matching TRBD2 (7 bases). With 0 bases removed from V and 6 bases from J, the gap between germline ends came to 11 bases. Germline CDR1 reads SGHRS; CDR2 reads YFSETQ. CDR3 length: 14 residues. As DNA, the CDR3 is TGCGCCAGCAGCTTGGCCTGGGGGGGCGATACGCAGTATTTT. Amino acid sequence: CASSLAWGGDTQYF.

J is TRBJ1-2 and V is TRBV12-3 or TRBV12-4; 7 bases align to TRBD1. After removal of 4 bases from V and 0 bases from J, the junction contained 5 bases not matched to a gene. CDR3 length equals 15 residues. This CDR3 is CASSSRGWPNYGYTF. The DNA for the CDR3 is TGTGCCAGCAGTTCCAGGGGGTGGCCTAACTATGGCTACACCTTC.

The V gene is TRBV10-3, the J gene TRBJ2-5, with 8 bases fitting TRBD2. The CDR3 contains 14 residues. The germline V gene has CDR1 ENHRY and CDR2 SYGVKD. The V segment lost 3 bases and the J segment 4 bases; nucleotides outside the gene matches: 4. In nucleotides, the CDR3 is TGTGCCATCAGTGACTCGACTAGCGCAGAGACCCAGTACTTC. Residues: CAISDSTSAETQYF.

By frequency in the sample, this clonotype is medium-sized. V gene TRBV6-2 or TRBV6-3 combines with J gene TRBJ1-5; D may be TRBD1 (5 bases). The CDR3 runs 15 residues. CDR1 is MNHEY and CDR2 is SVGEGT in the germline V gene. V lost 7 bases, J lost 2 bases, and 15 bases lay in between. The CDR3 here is CASTKVGEGNQPQHF. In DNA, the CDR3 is TGTGCCAGCACCAAAGTGGGGGAAGGCAATCAGCCCCAGCATTTT.

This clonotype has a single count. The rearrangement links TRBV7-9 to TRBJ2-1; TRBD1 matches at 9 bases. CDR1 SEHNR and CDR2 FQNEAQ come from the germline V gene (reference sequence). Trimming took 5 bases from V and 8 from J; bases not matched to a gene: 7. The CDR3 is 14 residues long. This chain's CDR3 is CASSQGQGVDEQFF. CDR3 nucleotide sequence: TGTGCCAGCAGCCAGGGACAGGGAGTCGATGAGCAGTTCTTC.